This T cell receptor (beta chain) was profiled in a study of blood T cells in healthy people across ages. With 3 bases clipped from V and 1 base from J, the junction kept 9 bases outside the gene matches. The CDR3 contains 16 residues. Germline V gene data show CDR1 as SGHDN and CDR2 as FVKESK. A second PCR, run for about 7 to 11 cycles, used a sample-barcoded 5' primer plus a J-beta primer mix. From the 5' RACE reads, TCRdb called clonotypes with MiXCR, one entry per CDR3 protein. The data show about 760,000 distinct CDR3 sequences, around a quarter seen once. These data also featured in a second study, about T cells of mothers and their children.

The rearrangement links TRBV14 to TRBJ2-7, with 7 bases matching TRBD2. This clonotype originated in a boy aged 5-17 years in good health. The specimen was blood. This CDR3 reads CASSHLDAGASYEQYF. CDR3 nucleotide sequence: TGTGCCAGCAGCCATTTGGACGCGGGAGCGTCCTACGAGCAGTACTTC. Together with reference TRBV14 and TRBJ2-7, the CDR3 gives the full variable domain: EAGVTQFPSHSVIEKGQTVTLRCDPISGHDNLYWYRRVMGKEIKFLLHFVKESKQDESGMPNNRFLAERTGGTYSTLKVQPAELEDSGVYFCASSHLDAGASYEQYFGPGTRLTVT.